The rows below give T cell receptor beta chains drawn from one sample of a study of blood T cell repertoires in COVID-19. Assay used: immunoSEQ multiplex PCR; TCRdb lists only in-frame clones, some missing. The sample has approximately 250,000 clones; around 89% are singletons. Material: PBMCs or T cells enriched from blood (not recorded which). The receptors come from a woman in her thirties or forties with acute COVID-19. The CDR3 runs from the conserved cysteine through the conserved F or W. D genes are given only for firm matches.

d_call v_call cdr3_aa
- TRBV27 CASSLSSGGTYYNEQFF
- TRBV3-1/TRBV3-2 CASSQDWTVLNEKLFF
- TRBV18 CASSQGMNTEAFF
- TRBV5-6 CASSLVGPSSYEQYF
- TRBV5-1 CASSPRSSYNEQFF
TRBD1 TRBV7-2 CASSRGQGRPGELFF
- TRBV5-6 CASSFGWGGVEKLFF
TRBD2 TRBV11-3 CASTLLLAGDTDTQYF
TRBD1 TRBV24-1 CATSLGQGARNEQFF
- TRBV5-5 CASSLRRQNTEAFF
TRBD1 TRBV7-2 CASSRDSTGYTF
- TRBV10-1 CASSSGNTGELFF
- TRBV4-1 CASSQDGVVGYTF
TRBD1 TRBV28 CASRPTGDQGTQYF
TRBD1 TRBV11-3 CASSRKDRGTYDSYNEQFF
- TRBV28 CASSFLFPGRNGYTF
TRBD1 TRBV14 CASSQTDRLLPREAFF
TRBD2 TRBV11-3 CASSLSSGRAETQYF
TRBD2 TRBV7-9 CASSTSGSFRLYNEQFF
- TRBV19 CASSGRGFREKLFF
TRBD1 TRBV12-5 CASGLVQGANSPLHF
TRBD1 TRBV28 CASTGGQGTVGYTF
- TRBV5-4 CASSASSTEAFF
- TRBV29-1 CSAPGAPHSLRETQYF
TRBD1 TRBV19 CATEDRGRILPQHF
TRBD1 TRBV3-1/TRBV3-2 CASSESGTDRDTQYF
- TRBV7-3 CASSSRQQETQYF
- TRBV28 CASSYYRGEQFF
- TRBV5-1 CASSLILTAEYNEQFF
- TRBV3-1/TRBV3-2 CASSQTGTLSYEQYF
- TRBV7-9 CASGRRDYNEQFF
- TRBV24-1 CATSDEAAGELFF
- TRBV11-2 CASSRRPFGSTETQYF
TRBD2 TRBV10-1 CASSVVAGGGTDTQYF
- TRBV5-1 CASSSTPNYGYTF
TRBD1 TRBV5-1 CASSLVKGAVTGELFF
TRBD1 TRBV10-1 CASSRDRGSGNTIYF
TRBD1 TRBV30 CAWTKWTGSSGANVLTF
TRBD1 TRBV9 CASSVVSGTGVYF
TRBD1 TRBV19 CASSMGTGGGQPQHF
- TRBV7-2 CASSQTHASLIQYF
- TRBV15 CATSREGASQPQHF
- TRBV7-3 CASRGGLGGGSTQYF
- TRBV2 CASSAGVMNTEAFF
- TRBV12-5 CASGPLAGIAFF
TRBD2 TRBV5-4 CASSLLAGGRAETQYF
TRBD1 TRBV27 CASGTGSNEKLFF
- TRBV19 CASSISPFAASYNEQFF
- TRBV11-2 CASSLDPISGNTIYF
TRBD2 TRBV19 CASAAGEDTDTQYF
TRBD1 TRBV2 CASSGDRDSYGYTF
TRBD1 TRBV6-6 CASSWTGPGELFF
TRBD1 TRBV19 CASSIFGGTGRRPLHF
- TRBV7-8 CASSLRFSGYNEQFF